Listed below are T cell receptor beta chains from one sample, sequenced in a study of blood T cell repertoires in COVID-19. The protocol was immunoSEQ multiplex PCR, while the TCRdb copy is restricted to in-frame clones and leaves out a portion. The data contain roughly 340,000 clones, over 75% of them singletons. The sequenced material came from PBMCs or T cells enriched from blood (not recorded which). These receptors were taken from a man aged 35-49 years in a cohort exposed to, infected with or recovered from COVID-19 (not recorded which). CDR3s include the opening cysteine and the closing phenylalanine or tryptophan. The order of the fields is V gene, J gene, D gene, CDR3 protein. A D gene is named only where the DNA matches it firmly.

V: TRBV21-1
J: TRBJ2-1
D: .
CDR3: CASDLGAGHEQFF

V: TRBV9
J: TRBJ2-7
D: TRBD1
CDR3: CASSVGGQGAYEQYF

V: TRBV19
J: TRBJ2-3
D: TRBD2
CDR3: CATTSGRGGSTDTQYF

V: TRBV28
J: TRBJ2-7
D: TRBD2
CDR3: CASSLGGSGGYEQYF

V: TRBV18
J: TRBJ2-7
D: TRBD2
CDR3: CASSPPVSSGNSYEQYF

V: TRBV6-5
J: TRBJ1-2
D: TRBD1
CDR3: CASRDTGGDGYTF

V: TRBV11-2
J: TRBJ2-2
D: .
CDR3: CASSPDRIPGELFF

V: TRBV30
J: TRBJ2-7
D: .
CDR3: CAWSARRGNEQYF

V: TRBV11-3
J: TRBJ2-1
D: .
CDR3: CASSLGGELGNEQFF

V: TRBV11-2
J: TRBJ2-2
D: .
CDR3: CASSLQMNTGELFF

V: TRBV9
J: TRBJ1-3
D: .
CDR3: CASSVGSRGGRNTIYF

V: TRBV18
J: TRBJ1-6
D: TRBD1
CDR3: CASSPATGNSPLHF

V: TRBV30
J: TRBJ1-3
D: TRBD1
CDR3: CASGTGGGNTIYF

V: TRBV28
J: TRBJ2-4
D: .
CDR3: CASSKQGRNIQYF

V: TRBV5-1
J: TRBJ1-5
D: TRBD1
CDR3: CASSAWTGGGQPQHF

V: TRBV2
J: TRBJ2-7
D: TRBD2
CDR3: CASSASARGSIYEQYF

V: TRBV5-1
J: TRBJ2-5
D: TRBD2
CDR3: CASSLGGLGGETQYF

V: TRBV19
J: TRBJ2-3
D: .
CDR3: CASSIGYRSVDTQYF

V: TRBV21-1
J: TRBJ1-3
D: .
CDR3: CASSKDTSGASGNTIYF

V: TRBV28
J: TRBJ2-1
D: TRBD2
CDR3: CASSLPGLAGYNEQFF

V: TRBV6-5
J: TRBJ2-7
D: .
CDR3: CASSYWAGEKQYF

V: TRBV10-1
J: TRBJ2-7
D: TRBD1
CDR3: CASSDPKQGADEQYF

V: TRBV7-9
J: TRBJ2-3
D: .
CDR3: CASGPSSVGTDTQYF

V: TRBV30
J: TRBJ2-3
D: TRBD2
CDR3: CARTSGNTDTQYF

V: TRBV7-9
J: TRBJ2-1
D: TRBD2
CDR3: CASSPGTSGSRSYNEQFF

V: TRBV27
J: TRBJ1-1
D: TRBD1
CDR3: CASSFTGGIRTEAFF

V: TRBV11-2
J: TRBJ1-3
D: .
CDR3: CASSPTSGTGNTIYF

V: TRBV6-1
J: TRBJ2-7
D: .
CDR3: CASSEYLGLTAGYEQYF

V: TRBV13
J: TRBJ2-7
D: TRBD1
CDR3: CASSFAAGGTYEQYF

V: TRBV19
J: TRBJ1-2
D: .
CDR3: CASSGNGQRPYGYTF

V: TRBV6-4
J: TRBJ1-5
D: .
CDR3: CASSPGSNQPQHF

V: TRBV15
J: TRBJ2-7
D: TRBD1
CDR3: CATSRERLARGQSYEQYF

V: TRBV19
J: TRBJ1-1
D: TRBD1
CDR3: CASSPKTGAAEAFF

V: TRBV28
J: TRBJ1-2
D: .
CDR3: CASSTTQEYGYTF

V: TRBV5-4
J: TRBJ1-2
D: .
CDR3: CASKRSADPNYGYTF

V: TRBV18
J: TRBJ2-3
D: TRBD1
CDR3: CASSPYRPGQGTDTQYF

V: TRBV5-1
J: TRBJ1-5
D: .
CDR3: CASRPGPEGGQPQHF

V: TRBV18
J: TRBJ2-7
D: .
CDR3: CASSPQMGGTSVYEQYF

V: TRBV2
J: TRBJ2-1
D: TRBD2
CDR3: CASTAGTSGRNEQFF

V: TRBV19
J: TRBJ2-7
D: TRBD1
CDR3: CASSQTGTGVYEQYF

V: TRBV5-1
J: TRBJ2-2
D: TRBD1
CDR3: CASSLVGQANTGELFF

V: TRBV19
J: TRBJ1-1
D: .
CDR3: CASSMSRANTEAFF

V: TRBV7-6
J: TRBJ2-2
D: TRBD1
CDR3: CASSSRQGTAGELFF

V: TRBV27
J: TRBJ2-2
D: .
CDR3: CASSLSRASGTGELFF

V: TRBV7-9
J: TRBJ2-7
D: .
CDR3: CASSPLYEQYF

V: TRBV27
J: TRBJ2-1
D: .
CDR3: CASSSPAGTTYNEQFF

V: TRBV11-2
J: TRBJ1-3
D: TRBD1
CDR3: CASSSYRGRSGNTIYF

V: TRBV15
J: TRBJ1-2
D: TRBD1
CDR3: CATSRDLAGGVGYTF

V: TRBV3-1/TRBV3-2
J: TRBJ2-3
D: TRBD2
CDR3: CASSPAGPNRDTQYF

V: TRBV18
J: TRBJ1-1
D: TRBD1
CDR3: CASSQSGQMNTEAFF

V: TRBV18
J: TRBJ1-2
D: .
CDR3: CASSPDNRGNNYGYTF

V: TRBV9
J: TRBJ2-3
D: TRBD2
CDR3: CASSWGTSGSDNTQYF

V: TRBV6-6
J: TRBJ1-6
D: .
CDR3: CASSQTRAGTTYNSPLHF

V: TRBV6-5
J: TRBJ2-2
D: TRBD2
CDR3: CASIPGLAGSGELFF